The clone carrying this T cell receptor beta chain was seen more than once but under ten times. The target antigen is unknown. This CDR3 is 15 amino acids long. Germline V gene data show CDR1 as SEHNR and CDR2 as FQNEAQ (reference sequence). Between the trimmed V and J ends, which lost 5 bases and 8 bases, there was a span of 18 bases. The sample is drawn from a study of cytomegalovirus exposure and HLA in healthy donors. Whole-study findings and limits: Highly shared variants forming one cluster were likely a sequencing artifact.

With 60 Vbeta and 13 Jbeta primers, the PCR was carried out. Generated by immunoSEQ multiplex PCR, the TCRdb table keeps only in-frame clones and is missing some. Among about 160,000 clones, 75% to 90% were seen once, and the ten largest hold roughly 1.9%. This chain joins TRBV7-9 and TRBJ1-4; tentative D call: TRBD1 (6 bases). The clonotype was recovered from a human donor in good health. The sample consisted of PBMCs. The CDR3 reads CASSPFGQRGEKLFF. In DNA form, the CDR3 reads TGTGCCAGCAGCCCATTCGGACAGCGCGGCGAAAAACTGTTTTTT. Drawing the rest from reference TRBV7-9 and TRBJ1-4, the complete variable domain is DTGVSQNPRHKITKRGQNVTFRCDPISEHNRLYWYRQTLGQGPEFLTYFQNEAQLEKSRLLSDRFSAERPKGSFSTLEIQRTEQGDSAMYLCASSPFGQRGEKLFFGSGTQLSVL.